The next 20 T cell receptor beta chains were all read from a single sample in a study of blood T cell repertoires in COVID-19. Only in-frame clones appear in the TCRdb table, and some are missing; sequencing was by immunoSEQ multiplex PCR. Altogether over 150,000 clones are present, 70% to 90% being singletons, with the ten largest covering under 3%. The sample taken for sequencing was peripheral blood. The receptors come from an elderly woman with COVID-19, enrolled during active disease.

The chain is built from TRBV5-4 and TRBJ1-4, with D possibly TRBD1 on 5 matching bases. Germline loops: CDR1 SGHNT, CDR2 YYREEE (reference sequence). V lost 3 bases, J lost 0 bases, and 6 bases lay in between. The CDR3 extends over 14 amino acids. The CDR3 bases are TGTGCCAGCAGCTCAGGGACAACTAATGAAAAACTGTTTTTT. Its protein is CASSSGTTNEKLFF.

This clone was observed a few times. V is TRBV20-1 and J is TRBJ1-6, with D possibly being TRBD1 (5 bases). CDR3 length: 13 residues. Trimming shortened V by 3 bases and J by 6 bases, and 9 bases separated the two germline ends. The germline CDR1 and CDR2 sequences are DFQATT and SNEGSKA (reference sequence). The DNA of the CDR3 is TGCAGTGCTAGTCTACAGGCTAATTCACCCCTCCACTTT. This sequence encodes CSASLQANSPLHF.

The chain couples TRBV19 to TRBJ1-6, with unresolved D. V gave up 4 bases and J gave up 7 bases, with 11 bases separating them. The CDR3 runs to 14 residues. The germline CDR1 and CDR2 sequences are LNHDA and SQIVND (reference sequence). As DNA, the CDR3 is TGTGCCAGTAGTAGGGCTCGTGGAAATTCACCCCTCCACTTT. Translating it yields CASSRARGNSPLHF.

The gene calls are TRBV28 and TRBJ1-5; possibly TRBD1 for D (6 bases). The CDR3 sequence is 15 residues long. Germline V gene sequence: CDR1 MDHEN, CDR2 SYDVKM. V was trimmed by 1 base and J by 6 bases, leaving 13 bases between them. CDR3 DNA: TGTGCCAGCAGTTTATCAGGGGTTCGTGGTCAGCCCCAGCATTTT. Its protein product is CASSLSGVRGQPQHF. The full variable domain, in which reference TRBV28 and TRBJ1-5 provide the parts outside the CDR3, is DVKVTQSSRYLVKRTGEKVFLECVQDMDHENMFWYRQDPGLGLRLIYFSYDVKMKEKGDIPEGYSVSREKKERFSLILESASTNQTSMYLCASSLSGVRGQPQHFGDGTRLSIL.

V usage is TRBV29-1 and J usage is TRBJ1-1; 7 nucleotides line up with TRBD1. Germline values: CDR1 SQVTM, CDR2 ANQGSEA. The CDR3 covers 14 residues. V gave up 6 bases and J gave up 5 bases; unmatched junction bases: 12. CDR3 DNA sequence: TGCAGCGTCCATACAGCCAGGGGGAGTACTGAAGCTTTCTTT. This sequence encodes CSVHTARGSTEAFF.

The CDR3 DNA reads as TGTGCCAGCAGTTTCGGACAGGGGAATTCACCCCTCCACTTT. Translated: CASSFGQGNSPLHF. The rearrangement uses TRBV27 and TRBJ1-6; 9 bases fit TRBD1. CDR1 is MNHEY, CDR2 SMNVEV, per germline (reference sequence). CDR3 size: 14 residues. The trim removed 3 bases at V and 7 bases at J, leaving 1 base unmatched.

V is TRBV5-1 and J is TRBJ1-5; D ambiguous. From germline, CDR1 is SGHRS and CDR2 YFSETQ. This CDR3 spans 14 amino acids. The V gene lost 8 bases and the J gene lost 8 bases, with 20 bases spanning the gap. The CDR3: CASLEGTLVEPQHF. The DNA of the CDR3 is TGCGCCAGTCTGGAGGGAACCCTTGTGGAGCCCCAGCATTTT.

The CDR3 region has the DNA TGTGCCAGCTCACCCCGGGTCAACTCCTACGAGCAGTACTTC. Its protein is CASSPRVNSYEQYF. This chain connects TRBV18 to TRBJ2-7; D unclear. V shed 3 bases and J shed 0 bases, with 9 bases lying between them. This CDR3 is built from 14 residues. The germline V gene encodes CDR1 KGHSH and CDR2 LQKENI.

The V gene is TRBV12-3 or TRBV12-4, the J gene TRBJ2-1, with TRBD1 matching over 7 bases. The V gene end was trimmed by 8 bases and the J gene end by 7 bases; junction bases not matched to a gene: 8. This CDR3 is 13 amino acids long. The CDR3 coding sequence is TGTGCCAGCCGTAAAGACAGGGATAATGAGCAGTTCTTC. It yields the protein CASRKDRDNEQFF.

This rearrangement joins TRBV28 to TRBJ2-7; 10 nucleotides line up with TRBD2. The CDR3 contains 13 residues. Germline-derived CDR1 and CDR2 are MDHEN and SYDVKM. The trim removed 8 bases at V and 2 bases at J, leaving 3 bases unmatched. For the CDR3, the DNA is TGTGCCAGCGTTAGCGGGGGGACCTACGAGCAGTACTTC. This encodes CASVSGGTYEQYF.

Written as DNA, the CDR3 is TGTGCCAGCAGCCAGTCGGTGGGCGGGAACGGGGAGCTGTTTTTT. It specifies CASSQSVGGNGELFF. The chain couples TRBV4-2 to TRBJ2-2, with D maybe TRBD2 (6 bases). CDR3 length: 15 residues. CDR1 is LGHNA, CDR2 YNFKEQ, per germline. V was pared by 3 bases and J by 7 bases, with 15 bases between.

The count of this clone is one. The gene calls are TRBV4-2 and TRBJ1-4; 7 bases align to TRBD1. The junction had 10 bases not matched to a gene; V was cut back by 1 base and J by 11 bases. Germline V lookup: CDR1 LGHNA, CDR2 YNFKEQ. CDR3 length equals 15 residues. CDR3 sequence: CASSQVEGPGGKLFF. As DNA, the CDR3 is TGTGCCAGCAGCCAAGTTGAGGGGCCAGGGGGGAAACTGTTTTTT.

The chain carries TRBV6-2 or TRBV6-3 and TRBJ1-2; 8 positions match TRBD1. Trimming cost V 4 bases and J 3 bases; bases outside gene matches: 13. Germline loops: CDR1 MNHEY, CDR2 SVGEGT. The CDR3 runs to 17 residues. CDR3 nucleotide sequence: TGTGCCAGCAGTTCCCGACTTCAGGGGGCACCCGACTATGGCTACACCTTC. It encodes CASSSRLQGAPDYGYTF.

CDR3 sequence reads: CASSPRLAGAKNIQYF. CDR3 DNA sequence: TGTGCCAGCAGCCCCAGACTAGCAGGTGCCAAAAACATTCAGTACTTC. The genes are TRBV11-2 and TRBJ2-4, with 7 positions matching TRBD2. CDR3 length: 16 residues. Germline values: CDR1 SGHAT, CDR2 FQNNGV. The ends lost 5 bases at V and 1 base at J; junction bases unmatched: 8.

The chain combines TRBV7-9 with TRBJ2-6; 7 bases align to TRBD1. The ends lost 1 base at V and 2 bases at J; junction bases unmatched: 5. The germline gives CDR1 SEHNR, CDR2 FQNEAQ (reference sequence). The length of the CDR3 is 17 residues. CDR3 DNA sequence: TGTGCCAGCAGCTTAGTCCCTGACAGGGCTGGGGCCAACGTCCTGACTTTC. This sequence encodes CASSLVPDRAGANVLTF.

Remarks on this clone: Germline and junction disagree at one end, which may indicate a read error. Other nucleotide sequences in the sample specify the same CDR3. The chain couples TRBV7-2 to TRBJ2-7; 8 nucleotides agree with TRBD1. This CDR3 has 15 residues. Germline assignment: CDR1 SGHTA and CDR2 FQGNSA. In nucleotides, the CDR3 is TGTGCCAGTAGCTTAGGACAGGGCAGCTCCTACGAGCAGTACTTC. Translation: CASSLGQGSSYEQYF.

This sequence joins TRBV5-6 and TRBJ2-3, with 7 bases that match TRBD2. V lost 1 base, J lost 5 bases, and 13 bases stayed unmatched. CDR3 length equals 17 residues. The V gene's germline CDR1 is SGHDT and CDR2 YYEEEE. CDR3 nucleotides: TGTGCCAGCAGCTTGTATCGAGCGGGATCGGGGGGAGATACGCAGTATTTT. Its translation is CASSLYRAGSGGDTQYF.

This chain joins TRBV4-3 and TRBJ1-2, with D hard to call. The CDR3 totals 17 residues. The V end was cut by 0 bases, the J end by 3 bases, with 17 bases between. Germline CDR1 and CDR2: LGHNA and YSLEER. CDR3 nucleotide sequence: TGCGCCAGCAGCCAAGATGTGGCGTCAGGTACCTACTATGGCTACACCTTC. Protein product: CASSQDVASGTYYGYTF.

V gene TRBV5-1 combines with J gene TRBJ1-6; the D gene is possibly TRBD1 (5 bases). The germline CDR1 and CDR2 sequences are SGHRS and YFSETQ. V was shortened by 3 bases and J by 3 bases, with 13 bases between the two germline ends. The CDR3 sequence is 16 residues long. CDR3 DNA sequence: TGCGCCAGCAGCTCGTCCGGAGGGGACTATAATTCACCCCTCCACTTT. Translated, it gives CASSSSGGDYNSPLHF.

The gene calls are TRBV18 and TRBJ1-5, with D possibly TRBD1 on 6 matching bases. The V gene's germline CDR1 is KGHSH and CDR2 LQKENI. V lost 9 bases and J lost 6, with 15 bases in between. The CDR3 length is 13 residues. This chain's CDR3 is CASFTGLGQPQHF. CDR3 nucleotide sequence: TGTGCCAGTTTCACAGGGTTGGGTCAGCCCCAGCATTTT. The whole variable domain, filled in from reference TRBV18 and TRBJ1-5, reads NAGVMQNPRHLVRRRGQEARLRCSPMKGHSHVYWYRQLPEEGLKFMVYLQKENIIDESGMPKERFSAEFPKEGPSILRIQQVVRGDSAAYFCASFTGLGQPQHFGDGTRLSIL.